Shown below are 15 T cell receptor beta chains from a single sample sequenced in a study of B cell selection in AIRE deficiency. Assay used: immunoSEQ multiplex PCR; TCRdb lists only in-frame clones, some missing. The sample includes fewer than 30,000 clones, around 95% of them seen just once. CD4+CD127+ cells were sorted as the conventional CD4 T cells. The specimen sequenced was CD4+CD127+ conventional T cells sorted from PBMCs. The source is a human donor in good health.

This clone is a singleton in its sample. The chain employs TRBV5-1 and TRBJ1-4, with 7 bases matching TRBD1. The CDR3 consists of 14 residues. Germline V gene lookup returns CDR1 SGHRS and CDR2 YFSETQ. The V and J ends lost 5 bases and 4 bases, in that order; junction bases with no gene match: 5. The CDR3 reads CASRPGQINEKLFF. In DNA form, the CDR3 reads TGCGCCAGCAGGCCGGGACAGATTAATGAAAAACTGTTTTTT.

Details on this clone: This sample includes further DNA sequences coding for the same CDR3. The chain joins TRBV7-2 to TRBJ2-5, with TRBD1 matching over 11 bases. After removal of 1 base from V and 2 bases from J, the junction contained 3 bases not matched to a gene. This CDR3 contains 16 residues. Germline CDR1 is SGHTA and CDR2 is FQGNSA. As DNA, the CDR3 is TGTGCCAGCAGCTTAGTCGGGACAGGGGGGCAAGAGACCCAGTACTTC. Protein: CASSLVGTGGQETQYF.

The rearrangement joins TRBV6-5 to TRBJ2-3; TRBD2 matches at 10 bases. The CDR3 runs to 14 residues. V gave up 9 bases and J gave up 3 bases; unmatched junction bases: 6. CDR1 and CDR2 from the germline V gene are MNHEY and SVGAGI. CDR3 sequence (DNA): TGTGCCAGTCTAGCGGGAGTAAGGACAGATACGCAGTATTTT. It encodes CASLAGVRTDTQYF.

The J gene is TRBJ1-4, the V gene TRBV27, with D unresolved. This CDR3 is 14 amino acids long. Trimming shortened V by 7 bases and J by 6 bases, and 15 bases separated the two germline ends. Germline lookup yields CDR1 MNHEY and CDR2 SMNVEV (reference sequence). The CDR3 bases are TGTGCCAGCACCTTGGAGAGGCGGTATGAAAAACTGTTTTTT. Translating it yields CASTLERRYEKLFF.

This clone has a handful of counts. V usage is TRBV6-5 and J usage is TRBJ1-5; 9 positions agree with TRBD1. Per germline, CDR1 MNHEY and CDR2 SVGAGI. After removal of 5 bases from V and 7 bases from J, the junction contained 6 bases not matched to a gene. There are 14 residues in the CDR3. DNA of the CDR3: TGTGCCAGCAGTCGGACAGGGGCTCTCCAGCCCCAGCATTTT. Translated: CASSRTGALQPQHF.

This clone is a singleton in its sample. CDR3: CASSLGTGAAEAFF. The CDR3 nucleotides read TGTGCCAGCAGCTTAGGGACAGGGGCCGCTGAAGCTTTCTTT. The genes are TRBV11-2 and TRBJ1-1; TRBD1 matches at 9 bases. Per the germline V gene, CDR1 is SGHAT and CDR2 is FQNNGV. Germline trimming cut 1 base from V and 6 bases from J; bases unmatched to any gene: 3. The CDR3 contains 14 residues.

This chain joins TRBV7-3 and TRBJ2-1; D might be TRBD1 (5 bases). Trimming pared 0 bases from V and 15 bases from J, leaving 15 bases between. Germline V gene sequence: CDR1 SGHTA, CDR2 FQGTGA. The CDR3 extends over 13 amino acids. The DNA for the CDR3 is TGTGCCAGCAGCTTAACTAGATTGGACATTTTGTTCTTC. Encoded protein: CASSLTRLDILFF.

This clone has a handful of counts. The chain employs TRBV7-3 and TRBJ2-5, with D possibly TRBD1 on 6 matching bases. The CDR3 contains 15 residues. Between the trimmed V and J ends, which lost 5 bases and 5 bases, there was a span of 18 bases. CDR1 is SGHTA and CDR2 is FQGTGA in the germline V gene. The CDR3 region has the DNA TGTGCCAGCAGCCCAGGTCCGGCAGGGGTGGAGACCCAGTACTTC. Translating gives CASSPGPAGVETQYF.

The CDR3 loop is CASSLGQGMNTEAFF. The CDR3 DNA reads TGTGCCAGCAGCTTAGGACAGGGAATGAACACTGAAGCTTTCTTT. The chain carries TRBV7-9 and TRBJ1-1, with 7 bases matching TRBD1. V lost 1 base and J lost 0; bases outside the gene matches: 2. The CDR3 extends over 15 amino acids. Germline-derived CDR1 and CDR2 are SEHNR and FQNEAQ (reference sequence).

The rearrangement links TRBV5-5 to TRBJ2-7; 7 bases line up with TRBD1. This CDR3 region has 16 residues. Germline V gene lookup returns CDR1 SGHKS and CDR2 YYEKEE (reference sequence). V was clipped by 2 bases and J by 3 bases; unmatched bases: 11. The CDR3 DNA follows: TGTGCCAGCAGCTTAGGCCATTATGGGACAGACTACGAGCAGTACTTC. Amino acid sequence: CASSLGHYGTDYEQYF.

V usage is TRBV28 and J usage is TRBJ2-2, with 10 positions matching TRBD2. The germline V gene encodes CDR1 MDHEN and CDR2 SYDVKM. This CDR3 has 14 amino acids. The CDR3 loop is CASLAGVYTGELFF. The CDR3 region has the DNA TGTGCTTCGCTAGCGGGAGTGTACACCGGGGAGCTGTTTTTT.

CDR3 in amino acids: CASRNLADTQYF. The DNA for the CDR3 is TGTGCCAGCAGAAATCTCGCAGATACGCAGTATTTT. V is TRBV28 and J is TRBJ2-3; D uncertain. The V end was cut by 6 bases, the J end by 4 bases, with 8 bases between. In germline, CDR1 is MDHEN, CDR2 SYDVKM. CDR3 length: 12 amino acids.

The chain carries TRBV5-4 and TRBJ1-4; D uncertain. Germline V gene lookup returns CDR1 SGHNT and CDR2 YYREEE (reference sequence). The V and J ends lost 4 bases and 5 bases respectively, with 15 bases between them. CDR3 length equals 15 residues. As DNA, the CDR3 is TGTGCCAGCAGCCCGGGTGGCGGGGTAAATGAAAAACTGTTTTTT. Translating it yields CASSPGGGVNEKLFF.

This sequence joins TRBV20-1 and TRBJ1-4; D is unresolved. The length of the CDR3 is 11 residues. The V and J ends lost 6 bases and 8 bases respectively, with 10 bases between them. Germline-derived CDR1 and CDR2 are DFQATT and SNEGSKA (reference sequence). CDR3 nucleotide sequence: TGCAGTGCCCCTACGGGAGAAAAACTGTTTTTT. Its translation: CSAPTGEKLFF.

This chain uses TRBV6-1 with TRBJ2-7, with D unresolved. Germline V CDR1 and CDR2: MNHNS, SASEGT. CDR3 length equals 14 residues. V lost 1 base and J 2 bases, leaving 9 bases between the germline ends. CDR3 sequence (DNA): TGTGCCAGCAGTGAAGAAAGGGTAACCTACGAGCAGTACTTC. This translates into CASSEERVTYEQYF.